What follows are 22 T cell receptor beta chains derived from one specimen sequenced in a study of blood T cells in healthy people across ages. Primers used in a second PCR of roughly 7 to 11 cycles were a sample-barcoded 5' primer and a J-beta primer mix. MiXCR, run by TCRdb on the 5' RACE reads, gives a single entry per CDR3 protein. The sample shows 1.2 million to 1.5 million distinct CDR3 sequences, 35% to 45% of them seen only once. Sequencing was performed on blood. These receptors were taken from a woman aged 18 to 35 in good health.

A remark on this clonotype: A much larger clone is a single base away; this may be a read error. The chain employs TRBV15 and TRBJ2-1, with D perhaps TRBD1 (6 bases). The germline CDR1 and CDR2 sequences are LNHNV and YYDKDF (reference sequence). This CDR3 spans 15 amino acids. Trimming left V 5 bases short and J 6 bases short, with 17 bases between. The CDR3 coding sequence is TGTGCCACCAGCGCCCTAGGTGGACAGCCCAATGAGCAGTTCTTC. Translated: CATSALGGQPNEQFF.

The rearrangement uses TRBV3-1 and TRBJ1-2; 9 positions agree with TRBD1. This CDR3 is 14 amino acids long. The trim removed 2 bases at V and 7 bases at J, leaving 5 bases unmatched. Per germline, CDR1 LGHDT and CDR2 YNNKEL (reference sequence). CDR3 DNA: TGTGCCAGCAGCCAATCGGACAGGGGAACTGGCTACACCTTC. This sequence encodes CASSQSDRGTGYTF.

The chain uses TRBV28 and TRBJ1-5; D is possibly TRBD1 (5 bases). The ends were cut back, 6 bases at V and 0 bases at J, with 15 bases in the middle. CDR1 is MDHEN, CDR2 SYDVKM, per germline. This CDR3 has 16 amino acids. The CDR3 nucleotides read TGTGCCAGCAGACCCTGGGGGACCGATAGCAATCAGCCCCAGCATTTT. Protein sequence: CASRPWGTDSNQPQHF.

The chain carries TRBV20-1 and TRBJ2-5; D is possibly TRBD2 (5 bases). The end of the DNA is better explained by TRBJ2-7, so the J call may be wrong. Germline CDR1 reads DFQATT; CDR2 reads SNEGSKA (reference sequence). The CDR3 covers 16 residues. CDR3 amino acids: CSAPAVGGSIAYEQYF. Written as DNA, the CDR3 is TGCAGTGCTCCGGCTGTGGGCGGGTCAATCGCCTACGAGCAGTACTTC.

V gene TRBV27 combines with J gene TRBJ1-1, with D unresolved. Germline V gene lookup returns CDR1 MNHEY and CDR2 SMNVEV (reference sequence). V dropped 8 bases and J dropped 3 bases, with 13 bases sitting between them. CDR3 size: 13 residues. The CDR3 DNA sequence: TGTGCCAGCGCCTGGGATGAGGACACTGAAGCTTTCTTT. Translating gives CASAWDEDTEAFF.

V and J are TRBV7-2 and TRBJ1-1, with a weak D call TRBD1 (5 bases). Germline V gives CDR1 SGHTA, CDR2 FQGNSA. This CDR3 spans 16 amino acids. V was shortened by 1 base and J by 0 bases, with 12 bases between the two germline ends. This CDR3 reads CASSLEGRAVNTEAFF. The CDR3 nucleotides read TGTGCCAGCAGCTTAGAGGGCAGGGCAGTGAACACTGAAGCTTTCTTT.

The chain links TRBV14 to TRBJ2-3; D remains ambiguous. The CDR3 runs 13 residues. V lost 4 bases and J lost 2, with 7 bases in between. The germline V gene has CDR1 SGHDN and CDR2 FVKESK. The CDR3 protein is CASSPSTTDTQYF. Written as DNA, the CDR3 is TGTGCCAGCAGCCCCTCGACCACAGATACGCAGTATTTT.

The V call is TRBV6-5, the J call TRBJ1-2; D unclear. V was cut by 11 bases and J by 4 bases, with 17 bases left in between. This CDR3 is built from 13 residues. Germline V gene lookup returns CDR1 MNHEY and CDR2 SVGAGI. This chain's CDR3 is CASSSGGVYGYTF. DNA for the CDR3: TGTGCCTCCTCGTCCGGTGGGGTCTATGGCTACACCTTC.

This clonotype showed up just a few times. The CDR3 sequence is CASSQGILKFQETQYF. DNA of the CDR3: TGTGCCAGCAGTCAGGGAATACTAAAGTTCCAAGAGACCCAGTACTTC. V and J are TRBV27 and TRBJ2-5; TRBD1 is a possible D gene (5 bases). CDR1 and CDR2 (germline): MNHEY, SMNVEV (reference sequence). V lost 5 bases to trimming and J lost 1 base, with 17 bases between them. The CDR3 sequence is 16 residues long.

The V gene is TRBV5-4, the J gene TRBJ1-1; a possible D gene is TRBD1 (5 bases). This CDR3 comprises 14 residues. Germline CDR1 reads SGHNT; CDR2 reads YYREEE (reference sequence). Between the trimmed V and J ends, which lost 3 bases and 5 bases, there was a span of 14 bases. CDR3 bases: TGTGCCAGCAGCTCCGGCGGACAATGGACTGAAGCTTTCTTT. It translates to CASSSGGQWTEAFF.

This clonotype was counted only a few times. The chain uses TRBV2 and TRBJ1-4, with D hard to call. The CDR3 contains 14 residues. The V and J ends lost 7 bases and 4 bases respectively, with 13 bases between them. The germline V gene has CDR1 SNHLY and CDR2 FYNNEI. The CDR3 region is CASKPPSLNEKLFF. The CDR3 DNA reads TGTGCCAGCAAGCCCCCGTCCCTTAATGAAAAACTGTTTTTT.

This clonotype has more than one count but fewer than ten. The chain couples TRBV6-5 to TRBJ2-1, with 11 bases lining up with TRBD2. V dropped 1 base and J dropped 6; count of bases not matched to a gene: 11. From germline, CDR1 is MNHEY and CDR2 SVGAGI. This CDR3 has 18 amino acids. CDR3: CASSYLTSGATRGNEQFF. As DNA, the CDR3 is TGTGCCAGCAGTTACTTGACTAGCGGGGCTACTCGAGGCAATGAGCAGTTCTTC.

Only a few counts were recorded for this clonotype. This sequence joins TRBV10-3 and TRBJ2-5, with TRBD1 as a possible D gene (5 bases). The CDR3 consists of 13 residues. CDR1 is ENHRY, CDR2 SYGVKD, per germline. The ends were cut back, 5 bases at V and 2 bases at J, with 9 bases in the middle. Here the CDR3 reads CAISPGQQETQYF. The CDR3 DNA follows: TGTGCCATCAGTCCAGGGCAGCAAGAGACCCAGTACTTC.

The chain uses TRBV3-1 and TRBJ1-4; possibly TRBD1 for D (6 bases). Germline CDR1 reads LGHDT; CDR2 reads YNNKEL (reference sequence). CDR3 length: 13 residues. The V gene lost 5 bases and the J gene lost 7 bases, with 11 bases spanning the gap. CDR3 DNA sequence: TGTGCCAGCAGCACGTCAGGGGTTGAAAAACTGTTTTTT. It encodes CASSTSGVEKLFF.

The chain combines TRBV20-1 with TRBJ2-3; 8 bases match TRBD2. V dropped 0 bases and J dropped 2; count of bases not matched to a gene: 16. The CDR3 runs to 19 residues. The germline V gene encodes CDR1 DFQATT and CDR2 SNEGSKA (reference sequence). The CDR3 DNA sequence: TGCAGTGCTAGAGATGGGCGGGGGGACCTCACCTTTAACACAGATACGCAGTATTTT. Translation: CSARDGRGDLTFNTDTQYF.

The chain couples TRBV9 to TRBJ2-3; D is possibly TRBD2 (6 bases). Trimming shortened V by 4 bases and J by 4 bases, and 13 bases separated the two germline ends. The germline CDR1 and CDR2 sequences are SGDLS and YYNGEE. The CDR3 has 14 amino acids. The CDR3 coding sequence is TGTGCCAGCAGCCTCGGACTAACGGCAGATACGCAGTATTTT. Its translation is CASSLGLTADTQYF.

The chain links TRBV4-1 to TRBJ2-3; D possibly corresponds to TRBD1 (6 bases). The germline gives CDR1 MGHRA, CDR2 YSYEKL. The ends were cut back, 3 bases at V and 5 bases at J, with 12 bases in the middle. CDR3 size: 14 residues. CDR3 DNA: TGCGCCAGCAGCCACATGTTAGGGGGAGATACGCAGTATTTT. Amino acids: CASSHMLGGDTQYF.

This clonotype was seen more than once but under ten times. The chain has TRBV7-2 and TRBJ1-6; D is undetermined. Germline CDR1 reads SGHTA; CDR2 reads FQGNSA. The CDR3 is 15 amino acids. V lost 4 bases and J lost 8, with 15 bases in between. The CDR3 here is CASSYGPNGDSPLHF. The DNA for the CDR3 is TGTGCCAGCAGCTACGGACCTAACGGGGATTCACCCCTCCACTTT.

This clonotype was seen a single time. This sequence joins TRBV3-1 and TRBJ2-7; D is possibly TRBD2 (5 bases). The V gene's germline CDR1 is LGHDT and CDR2 YNNKEL (reference sequence). V lost 4 bases to trimming and J lost 10 bases, with 17 bases between them. The CDR3 contains 13 residues. The CDR3 DNA follows: TGTGCCAGCAGCCTACTAGAACAAGAGGCCCAGTACTTC. Its protein is CASSLLEQEAQYF.

This sequence joins TRBV20-1 and TRBJ2-7; 7 bases line up with TRBD2. This CDR3 region has 13 residues. Germline V gene data show CDR1 as DFQATT and CDR2 as SNEGSKA (reference sequence). J gave up 6 bases and V 0 bases, and 5 bases lay outside the gene matches. The CDR3, as DNA: TGCAGTGCTAGAGATCCGTCTAGCGGCGAGCAGTACTTC. Translation gives CSARDPSSGEQYF.

The rearrangement links TRBV29-1 to TRBJ2-1; D is ambiguous. This CDR3 is built from 14 residues. Trimming stripped 1 base from V and 3 bases from J, with 10 bases between. Germline CDR1 is SQVTM and CDR2 is ANQGSEA. The CDR3 region is CSVEGLVHYNEQFF. The CDR3 bases are TGCAGCGTTGAAGGGCTGGTCCACTACAATGAGCAGTTCTTC.

The V and J genes are TRBV4-2 and TRBJ2-1, with D hard to call. CDR3 length: 12 residues. CDR1 and CDR2 (germline): LGHNA, YNFKEQ. V was clipped by 2 bases and J by 5 bases, with 4 bases between them. The CDR3 loop reads CASSQSHNEQFF. The CDR3 DNA sequence: TGTGCCAGCAGCCAAAGCCACAATGAGCAGTTCTTC.